Reported below is one TCR beta chain. This sample was included in a study of memory CD4+ T cells and cytomegalovirus serostatus. Per germline, CDR1 MDHEN and CDR2 SYDVKM. Trimming removed 4 bases at V and 0 bases at J, with 19 bases between. The CDR3 length is 19 residues. The sort gate was single viable CD3+CD4+CD8-CD45RO+ cells for memory CD4+ T cells. The repertoire was sequenced with immunoSEQ multiplex PCR; TCRdb's copy has only in-frame clones and lacks some. The sample yields some 52,000 clones, around 78% seen once. This receptor was taken from an adult in good health and CMV-seronegative. The sequenced sample was memory CD4+ T cells from blood. The gene calls are TRBV28 and TRBJ2-6; D gene uncertain. The CDR3 protein is CASSSISLAGNSGANVLTF. DNA for the CDR3: TGTGCCAGCAGTTCTATCAGTCTGGCCGGAAACTCTGGGGCCAACGTCCTGACTTTC.